Listed here are 8 T cell receptor beta chains from one sample, sequenced in a study of PD-L1 blockade in urothelial cancer. Profiling relied on immunoSEQ multiplex PCR, and the TCRdb table lists in-frame clones only, not all of them. In the table there are about 72,000 clones, approximately 83% of which are singletons. This sample's time point: pretreatment peripheral blood. The material sequenced was PBMCs, taken around atezolizumab (anti-PD-L1) treatment. The receptor set was obtained from a man in his fifties or sixties with urothelial cancer.

The chain joins TRBV19 to TRBJ1-1, with 8 bases identical to TRBD1. V was pared by 1 base and J by 7 bases, with 8 bases of the junction left unmatched. In germline, CDR1 is LNHDA, CDR2 SQIVND (reference sequence). The CDR3 consists of 15 residues. CDR3 residues: CASSIVVQGAGEAFF. CDR3 nucleotide sequence: TGTGCCAGTAGTATAGTGGTCCAGGGGGCTGGTGAAGCTTTCTTT.

The gene calls are TRBV7-3 and TRBJ2-3, with TRBD2 as a possible D gene (5 bases). Germline-derived CDR1 and CDR2 are SGHTA and FQGTGA. This CDR3 comprises 15 residues. V was trimmed by 2 bases and J by 6 bases, leaving 15 bases between them. The CDR3 loop reads CASSLEGNSYDTQYF. CDR3 nucleotide sequence: TGTGCCAGCAGCTTAGAGGGCAATTCATACGATACGCAGTATTTT.

In this sample, this clone turned up once. J is TRBJ1-3 and V is TRBV18, with D maybe TRBD1 (5 bases). Trimming took 2 bases from V and 0 from J, leaving 11 bases between them. Germline CDR1 reads KGHSH; CDR2 reads LQKENI. The CDR3 covers 16 residues. The CDR3 loop reads CASSPSQGNSGNTIYF. The CDR3 DNA reads as TGTGCCAGCTCACCATCGCAGGGCAACTCTGGAAACACCATATATTTT. Complete variable domain (other parts from reference TRBV18 and TRBJ1-3): NAGVMQNPRHLVRRRGQEARLRCSPMKGHSHVYWYRQLPEEGLKFMVYLQKENIIDESGMPKERFSAEFPKEGPSILRIQQVVRGDSAAYFCASSPSQGNSGNTIYFGEGSWLTVV.

J is TRBJ2-2 and V is TRBV28; 14 positions match TRBD2. The CDR3 is 17 amino acids. Per the germline V gene, CDR1 is MDHEN and CDR2 is SYDVKM. With 5 bases clipped from V and 8 bases from J, the junction kept 10 bases outside the gene matches. CDR3 nucleotide sequence: TGTGCCAGCAGTCACGCGGGACTAGCGGGGGTCGGGGGGGAGCTGTTTTTT. Translation gives CASSHAGLAGVGGELFF.

This sequence joins TRBV28 and TRBJ2-7; perhaps TRBD1 as D (5 bases). The CDR3 extends over 11 amino acids. CDR1 MDHEN and CDR2 SYDVKM come from the germline V gene. V was cut by 3 bases and J by 12 bases, with 12 bases left in between. CDR3: CASSLGQGWYF. The DNA of the CDR3 is TGTGCCAGCAGTTTGGGGCAGGGATGGTACTTC.

The chain recombines TRBV19 with TRBJ1-2, with D hard to call. This CDR3 comprises 13 residues. Germline CDR1 is LNHDA and CDR2 is SQIVND (reference sequence). With 6 bases removed from V and 5 bases from J, the gap between germline ends came to 13 bases. For the CDR3, the DNA is TGTGCCAGTAGCTGGACGGGAGAGTATGGCTACACCTTC. Encoded protein: CASSWTGEYGYTF.

The chain is built from TRBV15 and TRBJ2-1; 11 bases are shared with TRBD1. CDR1 and CDR2 (germline): LNHNV, YYDKDF (reference sequence). V lost 1 base, J lost 7 bases, and 3 bases stayed unmatched. This CDR3 is built from 15 residues. The CDR3 DNA reads as TGTGCCACCAGCAGAGTCGGGACAGGGGGGAATGAGCAGTTCTTC. The encoded protein is CATSRVGTGGNEQFF.

V usage is TRBV7-9 and J usage is TRBJ2-1, with 8 bases identical to TRBD2. The CDR3 contains 15 residues. In germline, CDR1 is SEHNR, CDR2 FQNEAQ (reference sequence). V dropped 6 bases and J dropped 6; count of bases not matched to a gene: 10. The CDR3 bases are TGTGCCAGCAGTCCTACGGGACTAGTAGTCAATGAGCAGTTCTTC. This translates into CASSPTGLVVNEQFF.